What follows is one TCR beta chain and its context. Antigen unknown. Ten milliliters of peripheral blood were drawn from each donor. Next came a second PCR, run for about 6 to 11 cycles, which used a sample-barcoded 5' primer along with a J-beta primer mix. Using its own MiXCR run on the 5' RACE reads, TCRdb lists one record per CDR3 protein. The repertoire includes around 1,500,000 distinct CDR3 sequences, roughly 27% of them detected once, and around 7.7% sits in the top ten. The entry originates in a study of blood T cells in healthy people across ages. Study observations and caveats: Researchers said unsorted PBMCs prevented a conclusive naive versus antigen-experienced comparison. It was the long-lived donors that had more naive CD4+ cells and higher diversity than aged donors.

This TCR was recovered from a woman aged 30 to 39 in good health. Sequences were obtained from blood.

The CDR3 spells CSVGLARETQYF. The CDR3 DNA is TGCAGCGTCGGACTAGCCCGCGAGACCCAGTACTTC. This chain joins TRBV29-1 and TRBJ2-5; the match to TRBD2 covers 8 bases. The V gene's germline CDR1 is SQVTM and CDR2 ANQGSEA. The CDR3 is 12 amino acids. Trimming removed 6 bases from V and 5 bases from J; junction bases left unmatched: 5.